This is a list of T cell receptor beta chains from one sample in a study of cytomegalovirus exposure and HLA in healthy donors. The repertoire was sequenced with immunoSEQ multiplex PCR; TCRdb's copy has only in-frame clones and lacks some. The sample spans tens of thousands of clones; the ten largest clones claim 3% to 4%. Sequencing was done on a sample of PBMCs. These TCRs come from a man younger than 30 in good health and CMV-seropositive. Each CDR3 is given without its conserved first and last residue.

v_gene	j_gene	CDR3aa
TRBV6-5	TRBJ2-7	ASSLLADSSYEQY
TRBV4-1	TRBJ2-1	ASSQDSSPSGGGSDNEQF
TRBV18	TRBJ2-7	ASSPLPAVGAYEQY
TRBV15	TRBJ2-7	ATSRDGLADHYEQY
TRBV13	TRBJ1-1	ASSLWERENTEAF
TRBV19	TRBJ1-1	ASSIWGVNTEAF
TRBV7-9	TRBJ2-3	ASSPTSGTGLVTQY
TRBV6-5	TRBJ2-7	ASSEVPVPYEQY
TRBV28	TRBJ1-1	ASTMDRGVTEAF
TRBV6-1	TRBJ2-7	ASSGRTSGAFTYEQY
TRBV19	TRBJ2-3	ASRRQAQAADTQY
TRBV5-4	TRBJ1-2	ASFWGTGLRSGYGYT
TRBV28	TRBJ1-5	ASSLSGGNQPQH
TRBV9	TRBJ2-2	ASGQGNTGELF
TRBV30	TRBJ1-2	AWTAAYGYT
TRBV27	TRBJ1-1	ASGQGAGEAF
TRBV6-1	TRBJ1-1	ASSWTGVNTEAF
TRBV19	TRBJ2-1	ASGLEQF
TRBV29-1	TRBJ2-3	SATPGQGTDTQY
TRBV29-1	TRBJ1-1	SVPGMPGGAF
TRBV4-1	TRBJ2-7	ASSLQSRGAYEQY
TRBV15	TRBJ2-7	ATSRAPDSAYEQY
TRBV18	TRBJ2-5	ASSPVTSKQAETQY
TRBV28	TRBJ2-1	ASIGTGNNEQF